The rows below give T cell receptor beta chains drawn from one sample of a study of blood T cells in healthy people across ages. Via MiXCR, TCRdb re-called the 5' RACE reads, giving one row per CDR3 protein. The table has approximately 880,000 distinct CDR3 sequences, 40% to 60% seen once; the top ten hold 13%. What was sequenced was blood. All receptors come from a young man in good health. Each CDR3 is given with its conserved first and last residue.

TRBJ2-1	TRBV20-1	CSARASSLVHNEQFF
TRBJ2-1	TRBV28	CASSLLAGAPSYNEQFF
TRBJ2-3	TRBV20-1	CSAYDRGSDTQYF
TRBJ2-7	TRBV28	CASRETWGHGYEQYF
TRBJ2-5	TRBV10-3	CAISYGGAEETQYF
TRBJ1-5	TRBV12-3/TRBV12-4	CASSLAGGVLGNQPQHF
TRBJ1-4	TRBV4-2	CASSPGRTGEKLFF
TRBJ2-7	TRBV29-1	CSVEARELGSYEQYF
TRBJ2-1	TRBV10-3	CTISGSGAYNEQFF
TRBJ1-4	TRBV7-8	CASSRIQGAKLFF
TRBJ1-3	TRBV7-2	CASSSGGSGNTIYF
TRBJ1-4	TRBV7-8	CASTMTTTNEKLFF
TRBJ2-3	TRBV4-2	CASSHGDPDADTQYF
TRBJ1-6	TRBV12-3/TRBV12-4	CASSWGAYSPLHF
TRBJ2-7	TRBV6-2/TRBV6-3	CASSSQSGEYYEQYF
TRBJ2-1	TRBV20-1	CSARGAGGYNEQFF
TRBJ2-3	TRBV6-6	CASSYSPLTSGVDTQYF
TRBJ2-5	TRBV12-3/TRBV12-4	CASSPGLATQETQYF
TRBJ1-5	TRBV4-1	CASSPFPSNQPQHF
TRBJ2-1	TRBV5-6	CASSLGLGDEQFF
TRBJ1-1	TRBV7-9	CASSPQRHRENTEAFF
TRBJ1-1	TRBV6-2/TRBV6-3	CASSYSRVGDTEAFF
TRBJ2-3	TRBV7-2	CASSLGWGGLDTQYF
TRBJ2-7	TRBV28	CASSFTGTGYEQYF
TRBJ2-7	TRBV7-9	CASSFVLTAYEQYF
TRBJ1-5	TRBV12-3/TRBV12-4	CASSLGQGPHQPQHF
TRBJ2-3	TRBV9	CTSSVAGADTQYF
TRBJ1-1	TRBV29-1	CSSLENTEAFF
TRBJ2-5	TRBV20-1	CSASRQGKPPETQYF
TRBJ1-6	TRBV5-1	CASSSRDRGRVKNSPLHF
TRBJ1-4	TRBV7-6	CASSPMTGGSEKLFF
TRBJ2-3	TRBV18	CASSPLDGTDTQYF
TRBJ2-5	TRBV7-3	CASSFGTGVRETQYF
TRBJ2-7	TRBV4-2	CASSPLLGTASYEQYF
TRBJ2-1	TRBV7-9	CAILILAGGHNEQFF
TRBJ1-5	TRBV6-2/TRBV6-3	CASRRSPSNQPQHF
TRBJ1-2	TRBV27	CASSFSGQGGYGYTF
TRBJ2-7	TRBV20-1	CSARVASGGPSYEQYF
TRBJ1-1	TRBV6-4	CASSGAGGHTEAFF
TRBJ2-7	TRBV11-2	CASSLEGNRAYEQYF
TRBJ2-1	TRBV12-3/TRBV12-4	CASGSREGLGEQFF
TRBJ1-4	TRBV7-9	CASSTGSTNEKLFF
TRBJ1-6	TRBV6-6	CASSQGRKNSPLHF
TRBJ1-2	TRBV29-1	CSVDRDRAYGYTF
TRBJ2-1	TRBV5-1	CASSYTGTEYNEQFF
TRBJ2-1	TRBV7-6	CASSLAATSGCEQFF